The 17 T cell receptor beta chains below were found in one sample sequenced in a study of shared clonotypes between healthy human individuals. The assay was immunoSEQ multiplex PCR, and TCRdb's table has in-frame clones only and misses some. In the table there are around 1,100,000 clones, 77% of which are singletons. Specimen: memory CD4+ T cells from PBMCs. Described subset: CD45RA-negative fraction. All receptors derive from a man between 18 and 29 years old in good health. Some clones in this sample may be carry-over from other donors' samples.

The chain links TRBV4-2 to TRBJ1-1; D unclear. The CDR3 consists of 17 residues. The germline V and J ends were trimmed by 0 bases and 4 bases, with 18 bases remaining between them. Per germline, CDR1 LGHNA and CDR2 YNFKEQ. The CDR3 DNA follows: TGTGCCAGCAGCCAAGAATTAGGGCACCCGGGGTTCACTGAAGCTTTCTTT. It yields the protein CASSQELGHPGFTEAFF.

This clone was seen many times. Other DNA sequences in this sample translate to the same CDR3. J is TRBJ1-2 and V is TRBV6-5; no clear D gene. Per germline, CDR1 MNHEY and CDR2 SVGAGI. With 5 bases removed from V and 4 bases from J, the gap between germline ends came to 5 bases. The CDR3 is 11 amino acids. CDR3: CASSPGYGYTF. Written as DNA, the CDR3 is TGTGCCAGCAGTCCCGGCTATGGCTACACCTTC.

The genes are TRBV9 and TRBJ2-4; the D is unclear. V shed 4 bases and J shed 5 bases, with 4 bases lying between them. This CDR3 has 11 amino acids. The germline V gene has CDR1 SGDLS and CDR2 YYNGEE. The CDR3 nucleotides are TGTGCCAGCAGCCGGGAAAACATTCAGTACTTC. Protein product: CASSRENIQYF.

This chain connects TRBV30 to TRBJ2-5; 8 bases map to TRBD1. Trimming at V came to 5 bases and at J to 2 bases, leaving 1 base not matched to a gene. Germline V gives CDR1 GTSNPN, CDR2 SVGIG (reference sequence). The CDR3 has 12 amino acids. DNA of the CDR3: TGTGCCTGGGGGGACAGGCAAGAGACCCAGTACTTC. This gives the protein CAWGDRQETQYF.

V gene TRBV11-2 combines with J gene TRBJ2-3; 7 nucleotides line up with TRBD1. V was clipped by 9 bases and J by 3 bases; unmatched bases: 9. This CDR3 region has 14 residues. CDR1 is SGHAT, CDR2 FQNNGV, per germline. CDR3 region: CASARGQRTDTQYF. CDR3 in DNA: TGTGCCAGTGCTCGGGGACAGCGGACAGATACGCAGTATTTT.

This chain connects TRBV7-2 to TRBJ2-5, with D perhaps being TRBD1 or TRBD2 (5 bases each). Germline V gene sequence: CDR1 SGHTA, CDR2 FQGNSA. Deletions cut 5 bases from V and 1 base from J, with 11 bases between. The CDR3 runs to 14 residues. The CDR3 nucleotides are TGTGCCAGCAGCCTGGGGGTGGCCCAAGAGACCCAGTACTTC. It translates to CASSLGVAQETQYF.

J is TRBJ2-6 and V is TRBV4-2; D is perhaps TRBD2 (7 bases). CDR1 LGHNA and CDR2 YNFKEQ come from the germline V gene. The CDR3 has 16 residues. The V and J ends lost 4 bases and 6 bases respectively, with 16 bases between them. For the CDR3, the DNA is TGTGCCAGCAGCCCGGGGGGAACAGGGCTGGCCAACGTCCTGACTTTC. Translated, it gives CASSPGGTGLANVLTF.

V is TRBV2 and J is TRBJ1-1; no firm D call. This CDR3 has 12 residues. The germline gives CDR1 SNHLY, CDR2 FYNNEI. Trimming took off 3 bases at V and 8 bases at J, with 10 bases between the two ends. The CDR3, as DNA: TGTGCCAGCAGTGATGACGTCTTGGAAGCTTTCTTT. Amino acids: CASSDDVLEAFF.

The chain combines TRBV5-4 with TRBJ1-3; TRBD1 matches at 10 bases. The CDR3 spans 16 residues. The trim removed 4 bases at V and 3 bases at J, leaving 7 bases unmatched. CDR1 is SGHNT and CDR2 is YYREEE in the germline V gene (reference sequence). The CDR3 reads CASSPGGDRGGNTIYF. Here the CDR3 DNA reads TGTGCCAGCAGCCCTGGAGGGGACAGGGGTGGAAACACCATATATTTT. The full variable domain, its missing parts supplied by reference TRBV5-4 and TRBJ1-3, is ETGVTQSPTHLIKTRGQQVTLRCSSQSGHNTVSWYQQALGQGPQFIFQYYREEENGRGNFPPRFSGLQFPNYSSELNVNALELDDSALYLCASSPGGDRGGNTIYFGEGSWLTVV.

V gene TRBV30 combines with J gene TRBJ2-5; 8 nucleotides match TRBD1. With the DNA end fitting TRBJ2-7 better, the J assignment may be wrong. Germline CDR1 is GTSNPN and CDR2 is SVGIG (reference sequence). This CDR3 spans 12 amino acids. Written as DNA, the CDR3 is TGTGCCTGGAGCGATACAGGGGGCGAGCAGTACTTC. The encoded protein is CAWSDTGGEQYF.

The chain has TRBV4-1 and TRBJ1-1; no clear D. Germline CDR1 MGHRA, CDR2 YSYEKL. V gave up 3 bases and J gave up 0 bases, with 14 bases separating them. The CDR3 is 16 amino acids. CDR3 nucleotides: TGCGCCAGCAGCCAGTTTTCCTGGACCCTGAACACTGAAGCTTTCTTT. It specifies CASSQFSWTLNTEAFF.

This CDR3 is CASSFSGLAGVELFF. In DNA form, the CDR3 reads TGTGCCAGCAGTTTCTCGGGACTAGCGGGAGTGGAGCTGTTTTTT. The chain employs TRBV7-3 and TRBJ2-2, with 14 positions matching TRBD2. The CDR3 covers 15 residues. V trimming: 6 bases; J trimming: 10 bases; junction bases outside the gene matches: 7. CDR1 SGHTA and CDR2 FQGTGA come from the germline V gene.

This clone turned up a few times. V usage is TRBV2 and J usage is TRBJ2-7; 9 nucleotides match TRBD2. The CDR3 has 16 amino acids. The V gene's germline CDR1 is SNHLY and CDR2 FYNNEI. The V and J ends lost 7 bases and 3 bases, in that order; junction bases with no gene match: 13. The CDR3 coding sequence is TGTGCCAGCACTCTCCCCGGGGGTAGCGGGAGCTACGAGCAGTACTTC. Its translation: CASTLPGGSGSYEQYF.

The CDR3 is CASSSQGGYNEQFF. The CDR3 DNA reads as TGCGCCAGCAGCTCACAGGGAGGCTACAATGAGCAGTTCTTC. This chain links TRBV5-1 with TRBJ2-1; D assignment may be TRBD1 or TRBD2 (6 bases each). The V gene lost 3 bases and the J gene lost 3 bases, with 10 bases spanning the gap. Germline loops: CDR1 SGHRS, CDR2 YFSETQ. CDR3 length equals 14 residues.

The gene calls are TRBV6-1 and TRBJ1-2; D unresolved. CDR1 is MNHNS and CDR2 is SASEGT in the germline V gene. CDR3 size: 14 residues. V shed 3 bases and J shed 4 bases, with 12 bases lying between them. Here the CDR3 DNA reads TGTGCCAGCAGTGATAATTATCCGCCCTATGGCTACACCTTC. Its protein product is CASSDNYPPYGYTF.

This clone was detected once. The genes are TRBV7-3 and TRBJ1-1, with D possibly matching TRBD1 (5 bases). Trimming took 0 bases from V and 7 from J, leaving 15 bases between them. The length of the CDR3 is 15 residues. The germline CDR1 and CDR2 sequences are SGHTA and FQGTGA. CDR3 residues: CASSLTSGTGVEAFF. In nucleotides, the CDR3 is TGTGCCAGCAGCTTAACGTCCGGGACCGGAGTTGAAGCTTTCTTT.

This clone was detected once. As DNA, the CDR3 is TGTGCCAGCAGCCCTGGGACTAGGGGTTCGGAGCAGTTCTTC. Translated, it gives CASSPGTRGSEQFF. The chain carries TRBV5-4 and TRBJ2-1; TRBD2 matches 8 bases. Germline V gives CDR1 SGHNT, CDR2 YYREEE (reference sequence). The V gene end was trimmed by 4 bases and the J gene end by 10 bases; junction bases not matched to a gene: 10. The CDR3 is 14 residues long.